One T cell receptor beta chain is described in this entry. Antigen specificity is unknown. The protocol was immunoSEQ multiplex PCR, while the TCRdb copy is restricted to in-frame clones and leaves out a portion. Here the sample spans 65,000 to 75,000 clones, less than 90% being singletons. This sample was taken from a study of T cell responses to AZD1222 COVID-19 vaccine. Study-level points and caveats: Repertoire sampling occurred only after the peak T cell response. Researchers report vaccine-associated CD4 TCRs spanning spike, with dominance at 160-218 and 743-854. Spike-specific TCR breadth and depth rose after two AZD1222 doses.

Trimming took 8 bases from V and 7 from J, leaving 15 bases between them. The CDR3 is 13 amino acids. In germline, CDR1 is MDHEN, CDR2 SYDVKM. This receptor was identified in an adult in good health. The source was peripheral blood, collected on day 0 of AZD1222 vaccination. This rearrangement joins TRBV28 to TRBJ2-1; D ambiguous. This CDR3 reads CASGRMASNEQFF. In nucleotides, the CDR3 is TGTGCCAGCGGACGCATGGCGTCAAATGAGCAGTTCTTC.